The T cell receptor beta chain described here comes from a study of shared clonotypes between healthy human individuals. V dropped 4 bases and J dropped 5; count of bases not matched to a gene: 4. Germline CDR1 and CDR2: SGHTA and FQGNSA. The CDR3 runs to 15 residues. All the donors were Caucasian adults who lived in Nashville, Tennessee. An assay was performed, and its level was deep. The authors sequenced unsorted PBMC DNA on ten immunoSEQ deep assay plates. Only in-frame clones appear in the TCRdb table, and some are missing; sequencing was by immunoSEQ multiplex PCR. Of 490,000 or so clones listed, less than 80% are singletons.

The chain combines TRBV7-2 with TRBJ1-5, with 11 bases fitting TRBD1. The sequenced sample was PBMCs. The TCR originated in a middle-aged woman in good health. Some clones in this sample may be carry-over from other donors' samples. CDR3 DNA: TGTGCCAGCAGCTCCTGGACAGGGGGCCATCAGCCCCAGCATTTT. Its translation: CASSSWTGGHQPQHF. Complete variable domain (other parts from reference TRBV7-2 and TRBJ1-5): GAGVSQSPSNKVTEKGKDVELRCDPISGHTALYWYRQSLGQGLEFLIYFQGNSAPDKSGLPSDRFSAERTGGSVSTLTIQRTQQEDSAVYLCASSSWTGGHQPQHFGDGTRLSIL.